This T cell receptor (beta chain) was identified in a study of shared clonotypes between healthy human individuals. Study observations and caveats: Around 5.3% of naive CD4 clonotypes were shared across four donors.

For sorted subsets, about 190 ng DNA per replicate equaled 30,000 or so T cell genomes. TCRdb's table, derived via immunoSEQ multiplex PCR, lists solely in-frame clones and lacks some. Altogether around 620,000 clones are present, 85% to 95% being singletons, with the ten largest covering over 0.095%. With respect to this clone: Its antigen is not known.

The CDR3 is made up of 18 amino acids. Per germline, CDR1 ENHRY and CDR2 SYGVKD. V lost 0 bases and J 6 bases, leaving 21 bases between the germline ends. Naivety among CD8 cells was defined by CD45RO negativity and positive CCR7 selection, thereby excluding terminally differentiated effector memory CD45RA+ cells. The study enrolled healthy HIV-negative adults without recent acute infections or vaccinations as donors. Sequenced: naive CD8+ T cells sorted from blood. The chain recombines TRBV10-3 with TRBJ1-5; a possible D gene is TRBD1 (5 bases). The sequence derives from a woman in her twenties or thirties in good health. The CDR3 DNA reads as TGTGCCATCAGTGAGTCGACGTGGGCAACAGGTCGAGCTCAGCCCCAGCATTTT. Translating it yields CAISESTWATGRAQPQHF.